These T cell receptor beta chains were read from a single sample in a study of shared clonotypes between healthy human individuals. Sequencing was performed with immunoSEQ multiplex PCR; in TCRdb, only in-frame clones are kept and a portion is missing. The top ten hold around 0.14% of the sample, which has more than 2,000,000 clones, over 85% seen once. The sequencing input was naive CD4+ T cells sorted from blood. The receptors originated from a man aged 18 to 35 in good health. Both conserved end residues are part of each CDR3. A D gene is named only where the DNA matches it firmly. Expanded clones get a size class; other rows say once, few or many, or leave the size out.

cdr3_aa | cdr3_nt | j_call | clone_size | d_call | v_call
CASSPYREWGVETQYF | TGTGCCAGCAGCCCCTACAGGGAATGGGGGGTCGAGACCCAGTACTTC | TRBJ2-5 | - | - | TRBV14
CASAGTGGKKLFF | TGTGCCAGCGCCGGGACAGGGGGCAAAAAACTGTTTTTT | TRBJ1-4 | - | TRBD1 | TRBV6-5
CASSLGVLAGLETQYF | TGTGCCAGCAGCTTAGGCGTTTTAGCGGGTTTAGAGACCCAGTACTTC | TRBJ2-5 | once | TRBD2 | TRBV7-2
CASSSQDTQYF | TGTGCCAGCAGCTCCCAAGATACGCAGTATTTT | TRBJ2-3 | - | - | TRBV11-2
CASSTGQTNTGELFF | TGTGCCAGCTCGACGGGACAGACGAACACCGGGGAGCTGTTTTTT | TRBJ2-2 | - | TRBD1 | TRBV18
CASSDTRWLSGETQYF | TGTGCCAGCAGTGATACCCGTTGGCTGAGCGGGGAGACCCAGTACTTC | TRBJ2-5 | - | - | TRBV2
CASSISSGNTGELFF | TGTGCCAGTAGTATATCTAGCGGGAACACCGGGGAGCTGTTTTTT | TRBJ2-2 | once | TRBD2 | TRBV19
CASSVEGNQPQHF | TGTGCCAGCAGTGTGGAAGGGAATCAGCCCCAGCATTTT | TRBJ1-5 | - | - | TRBV6-1
CASSYKAGGPQEQYF | TGTGCCAGCAGTTACAAGGCGGGAGGGCCTCAAGAGCAGTACTTC | TRBJ2-7 | once | TRBD2 | TRBV6-5
CATTLDRGKGETQYF | TGTGCCACCACCCTGGACAGGGGCAAAGGAGAGACCCAGTACTTC | TRBJ2-5 | - | TRBD1 | TRBV28
CASSFPGTSGGDTQYF | TGTGCCAGCAGTTTTCCCGGGACTAGCGGGGGAGATACGCAGTATTTT | TRBJ2-3 | - | TRBD2 | TRBV27
CATRKDRAEKLFF | TGTGCCACCAGAAAGGACAGGGCGGAAAAACTGTTTTTT | TRBJ1-4 | - | TRBD1 | TRBV15
CAWELAGVGDTQYF | TGTGCCTGGGAACTAGCGGGGGTGGGAGATACGCAGTATTTT | TRBJ2-3 | - | TRBD2 | TRBV30